The sequence of this TCR beta chain was determined in a study of T-cell reconstitution after alpha-beta-depleted transplantation in children. The CDR3 covers 14 residues. The V gene's germline CDR1 is MNHNS and CDR2 SASEGT. V lost 1 base, J lost 2 bases, and 9 bases lay in between. This clonotype has a count of ten or more. Its antigen is not known. Preparing the TCRbeta library involved the use of unique molecular identifiers. TCRdb itself ran the PCR reads through MiXCR, one entry per CDR3 protein. The sample shows approximately 500,000 distinct CDR3 sequences, 8% to 11% of them seen only once. Points from the study as a whole: T-cell counts and diversity at one year following transplant were attributed mainly to newly produced T cells. About two months after transplant, alpha-beta T cells reportedly came from several hundred expanded graft clones.

The source was PBMCs, collected before TCRalphabeta/CD19-depleted stem cell transplant. This rearrangement joins TRBV6-1 to TRBJ2-7; D unresolved. The sequence was collected from a child aged 2-9 years with inherited bone marrow failure, due to receive a stem cell transplant. This CDR3 reads CASSEGQETYEQYF. CDR3 bases: TGTGCCAGCAGTGAAGGCCAGGAGACCTACGAGCAGTACTTC.